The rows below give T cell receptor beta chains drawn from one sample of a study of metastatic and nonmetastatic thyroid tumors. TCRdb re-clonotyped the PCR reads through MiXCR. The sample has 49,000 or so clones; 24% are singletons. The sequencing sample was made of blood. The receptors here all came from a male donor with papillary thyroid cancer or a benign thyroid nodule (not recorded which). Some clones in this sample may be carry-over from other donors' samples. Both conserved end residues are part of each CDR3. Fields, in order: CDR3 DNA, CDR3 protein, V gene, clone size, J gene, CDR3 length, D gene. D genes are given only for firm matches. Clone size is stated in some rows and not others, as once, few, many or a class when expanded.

DNA: TGCAGCGTCGAACCCGTAACAGGGGGAGCCTACGAGCAGTACTTC
CDR3: CSVEPVTGGAYEQYF
V: TRBV29-1
size: many
J: TRBJ2-7
length: 15
D: TRBD1

DNA: TGTTCCAGCAGTTGGGGACAGCAGCAGATTCAGTACTTC
CDR3: CSSSWGQQQIQYF
V: TRBV6-5
size: few
J: TRBJ2-7
length: 13
D: TRBD1

DNA: TGTGCCATCAGTTCCGGGACAGGGAACACTGAAGCTTTCTTT
CDR3: CAISSGTGNTEAFF
V: TRBV12-3/TRBV12-4
size: -
J: TRBJ1-1
length: 14
D: TRBD1

DNA: TGCGCCAGCAGCCACCGGACAGATGGCTACACCTTC
CDR3: CASSHRTDGYTF
V: TRBV4-3
size: -
J: TRBJ1-2
length: 12
D: -

DNA: TGTGCCAGTAGTTCCGACAGGGTAGGACAGCCCCAGCATTTT
CDR3: CASSSDRVGQPQHF
V: TRBV19
size: many
J: TRBJ1-5
length: 14
D: TRBD1

DNA: TGTGCCAGCAGCCCCACTAGCAGGGGCAATGAGCAGTTCTTC
CDR3: CASSPTSRGNEQFF
V: TRBV3-1
size: -
J: TRBJ2-1
length: 14
D: -

DNA: TGTGCCAGCAGTGGTCTAGCGAGCAGGACTCCGAGCACAGATACGCAGTATTTT
CDR3: CASSGLASRTPSTDTQYF
V: TRBV6-1
size: -
J: TRBJ2-3
length: 18
D: -

DNA: TGTGCCAGTAGGAGGAACAGTGGGCAGGTCGACAACTTCCTGACTTTC
CDR3: CASRRNSGQVDNFLTF
V: TRBV19
size: -
J: TRBJ2-6
length: 16
D: -

DNA: TGTGCCAGCAGCCCCCATGGACTAGCGGGAAAGTCGGAGACCCAGTACTTC
CDR3: CASSPHGLAGKSETQYF
V: TRBV9
size: many
J: TRBJ2-5
length: 17
D: TRBD2

DNA: TGTGCCAGCAGCTTAACCCTAGCGGGGGGGCAAAATGAGCAGTTCTTC
CDR3: CASSLTLAGGQNEQFF
V: TRBV7-3
size: few
J: TRBJ2-1
length: 16
D: TRBD2

DNA: TGTGCCAGCAGCGCATACAGACAGGGGGCGAATTCACCCCTCCACTTT
CDR3: CASSAYRQGANSPLHF
V: TRBV9
size: many
J: TRBJ1-6
length: 16
D: TRBD1

DNA: TGTGCCATCAGCCCTAGTGGGGCCAACGTCCTGACTTTC
CDR3: CAISPSGANVLTF
V: TRBV10-3
size: many
J: TRBJ2-6
length: 13
D: -

DNA: TGTGCCAGCAGCTTAACCGGTAGCTCCTACGAGCAGTACTTC
CDR3: CASSLTGSSYEQYF
V: TRBV11-3
size: -
J: TRBJ2-7
length: 14
D: -

DNA: TGTGCCAGCAGCCAGGACAGGGTGGCATACGAGCAGTACTTC
CDR3: CASSQDRVAYEQYF
V: TRBV5-4
size: many
J: TRBJ2-7
length: 14
D: TRBD1

DNA: TGTGCCAGCAGCTTAACTTTCCAGCAGTTCTTC
CDR3: CASSLTFQQFF
V: TRBV11-2
size: -
J: TRBJ2-1
length: 11
D: -

DNA: TGTGCCAGCAGTGTCTGGCAGGGCCCGAACACCGGGGAGCTGTTTTTT
CDR3: CASSVWQGPNTGELFF
V: TRBV2
size: many
J: TRBJ2-2
length: 16
D: -

DNA: TGTGCCAGCAGTCAACACTCTGGAAACACCATATATTTT
CDR3: CASSQHSGNTIYF
V: TRBV12-3/TRBV12-4
size: -
J: TRBJ1-3
length: 13
D: -

DNA: TGCAGTGCTAGGGAAGATTCCGGGACTAGCGGGGGGAGCTCCTACGAGCAGTACTTC
CDR3: CSAREDSGTSGGSSYEQYF
V: TRBV20-1
size: -
J: TRBJ2-7
length: 19
D: TRBD2

DNA: TGTGCCAGCAGCGTAGGGACAGGGTATGGCTACACCTTC
CDR3: CASSVGTGYGYTF
V: TRBV9
size: -
J: TRBJ1-2
length: 13
D: TRBD1

DNA: TGCGCCAGCCGCGAAGGTCTGAACACTGAAGCTTTCTTT
CDR3: CASREGLNTEAFF
V: TRBV5-1
size: many
J: TRBJ1-1
length: 13
D: -

DNA: TGTGCCAGCGGGCTGACGGTATCCCACGAGCAGTACTTC
CDR3: CASGLTVSHEQYF
V: TRBV28
size: -
J: TRBJ2-7
length: 13
D: -

DNA: TGTGCCAGCAGTTTACAGATGAACCAAGAGACCCAGTACTTC
CDR3: CASSLQMNQETQYF
V: TRBV12-3/TRBV12-4
size: -
J: TRBJ2-5
length: 14
D: -

DNA: TGTGCCAGCAGTGAAGAGCCGGGCTACGAGCAGTACTTC
CDR3: CASSEEPGYEQYF
V: TRBV6-4
size: few
J: TRBJ2-7
length: 13
D: -

DNA: TGCAGTGCTAGAGCTCGAGACACTGAAGCTTTCTTT
CDR3: CSARARDTEAFF
V: TRBV20-1
size: many
J: TRBJ1-1
length: 12
D: -

DNA: TGTGCCTGGACGACCCATAGGAACCAGTTCTTC
CDR3: CAWTTHRNQFF
V: TRBV30
size: medium-sized
J: TRBJ2-1
length: 11
D: -

DNA: TGTGCCAGCAGTTTCGTCCGGGTGGCCGGGGAGCTGTTTTTT
CDR3: CASSFVRVAGELFF
V: TRBV27
size: many
J: TRBJ2-2
length: 14
D: -

DNA: TGTGCCAGCAGTCAGACAAACTTGAACACTGAAGCTTTCTTT
CDR3: CASSQTNLNTEAFF
V: TRBV12-3/TRBV12-4
size: few
J: TRBJ1-1
length: 14
D: -

DNA: TGCAGTGCTAGTGAGTATGGACACCTGATCAATCAGCCCCAGCATTTT
CDR3: CSASEYGHLINQPQHF
V: TRBV20-1
size: -
J: TRBJ1-5
length: 16
D: -

DNA: TGTGCCAGCAGTTACACCGGGACTAGCTGGGAGACCCAGTACTTC
CDR3: CASSYTGTSWETQYF
V: TRBV6-5
size: -
J: TRBJ2-5
length: 15
D: TRBD2

DNA: TGTGCCAGCAGCCAAGGAGCTAGCGGGAATGTCGCGGAGACCCAGTACTTC
CDR3: CASSQGASGNVAETQYF
V: TRBV4-2
size: many
J: TRBJ2-5
length: 17
D: TRBD2

DNA: TGTGCCAGCAGTCGCAGGGGGCTCTATGGCTACACCTTC
CDR3: CASSRRGLYGYTF
V: TRBV6-2/TRBV6-3
size: -
J: TRBJ1-2
length: 13
D: TRBD1

DNA: TGTGCCACCAGCAGAGCCACAAACACTGAAGCTTTCTTT
CDR3: CATSRATNTEAFF
V: TRBV15
size: many
J: TRBJ1-1
length: 13
D: -

DNA: TGTGCCAGCAGCCCCCTTTCGATCGGTGGAAACACCATATATTTT
CDR3: CASSPLSIGGNTIYF
V: TRBV7-9
size: -
J: TRBJ1-3
length: 15
D: -

DNA: TGTGCCAGCACCACCTGGAATCAGCCCCAGCATTTT
CDR3: CASTTWNQPQHF
V: TRBV6-2/TRBV6-3
size: -
J: TRBJ1-5
length: 12
D: -

DNA: TGTGCCAGCAGCTTATCCGGGACCTATGGCTACACCTTC
CDR3: CASSLSGTYGYTF
V: TRBV7-6
size: many
J: TRBJ1-2
length: 13
D: -

DNA: TGTGCCATGTCGAGCTCCTACAATGAGCAGTTCTTC
CDR3: CAMSSSYNEQFF
V: TRBV7-9
size: -
J: TRBJ2-1
length: 12
D: -

DNA: TGCAGTGCCCAGACTAGCGGGAGTTGGGATGAGCAGTTCTTC
CDR3: CSAQTSGSWDEQFF
V: TRBV20-1
size: many
J: TRBJ2-1
length: 14
D: TRBD2

DNA: TGTGCCAGCACCCGGACAGGGGGTTCCAAAAACATTCAGTACTTC
CDR3: CASTRTGGSKNIQYF
V: TRBV2
size: -
J: TRBJ2-4
length: 15
D: TRBD1

DNA: TGTGCCAGCAGCTTAGCGTCTGCGGGTACGGCCGGGGAGCTGTTTTTT
CDR3: CASSLASAGTAGELFF
V: TRBV7-2
size: -
J: TRBJ2-2
length: 16
D: -

DNA: TGTGCCAGCAGTTTTCGGGAACGGGTCACAGATACGCAGTATTTC
CDR3: CASSFRERVTDTQYF
V: TRBV28
size: few
J: TRBJ2-3
length: 15
D: -

DNA: TGTGCCTGGAGTATAAAAAGGGGCCCCCATGGCTACACCTTC
CDR3: CAWSIKRGPHGYTF
V: TRBV30
size: once
J: TRBJ1-2
length: 14
D: -

DNA: TGTGCCAGCTCATTAACAGCGGGAGGGCCATACGAGCAGTACTTC
CDR3: CASSLTAGGPYEQYF
V: TRBV18
size: -
J: TRBJ2-7
length: 15
D: TRBD2